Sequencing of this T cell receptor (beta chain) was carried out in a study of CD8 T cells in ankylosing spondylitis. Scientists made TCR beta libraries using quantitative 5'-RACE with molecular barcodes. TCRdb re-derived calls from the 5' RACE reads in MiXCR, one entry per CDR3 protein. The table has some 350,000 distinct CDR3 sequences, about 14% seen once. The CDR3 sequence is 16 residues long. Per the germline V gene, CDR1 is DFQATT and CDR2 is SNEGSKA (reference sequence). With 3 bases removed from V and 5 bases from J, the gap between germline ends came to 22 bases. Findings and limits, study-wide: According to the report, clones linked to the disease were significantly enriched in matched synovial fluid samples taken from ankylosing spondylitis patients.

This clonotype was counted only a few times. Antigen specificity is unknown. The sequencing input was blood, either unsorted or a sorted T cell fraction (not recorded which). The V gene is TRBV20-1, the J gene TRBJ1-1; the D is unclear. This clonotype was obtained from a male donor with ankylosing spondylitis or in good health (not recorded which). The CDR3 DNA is TGCAGTGCTAGGCGGGTAGGGCTCGGATCTAGGACTGAAGCTTTCTTT. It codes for CSARRVGLGSRTEAFF.